The 27 T cell receptor beta chains listed next were all sequenced from one sample in a study of T cells in Graves' hyperthyroidism and ophthalmopathy. Amplified TCR beta CDR3 regions came from RNA transcripts. TCR CDR3 regions were first amplified by RT-PCR with HTBI primers. One entry per CDR3 protein results from TCRdb running MiXCR on the multiplex PCR reads. The sample lists about 250,000 distinct CDR3 sequences; over 20% were seen once. Sequencing input: blood. Receptors originate from a woman between 35 and 50 years old with Graves' ophthalmopathy.

Sample share makes this clonotype medium-sized (0.01 to 0.1%). The chain joins TRBV28 to TRBJ2-5; 12 bases align to TRBD2. This CDR3 region has 16 residues. Germline assignment: CDR1 MDHEN and CDR2 SYDVKM. The trim removed 3 bases at V and 4 bases at J, leaving 6 bases unmatched. DNA of the CDR3: TGTGCCAGCAGTTTCGGACTAGCGGGATCGGTAGAGACCCAGTACTTC. Protein: CASSFGLAGSVETQYF.

In its sample, this clonotype was seen many times. The chain combines TRBV12-3 or TRBV12-4 with TRBJ1-4; D gene ambiguous. The CDR3 extends over 15 amino acids. The V and J ends lost 4 bases and 0 bases respectively, with 9 bases between them. DNA of the CDR3: TGTGCCAGCAGTTCCTTCAGGACAACTAATGAAAAACTGTTTTTT. It codes for CASSSFRTTNEKLFF.

This clonotype appeared many times. CDR3 in amino acids: CASSYPPREGAKNIQYF. The CDR3 region has the DNA TGTGCCAGCAGTTACCCACCCAGGGAGGGAGCCAAAAACATTCAGTACTTC. This chain links TRBV6-5 with TRBJ2-4; TRBD2 agrees at 7 bases. This CDR3 spans 17 amino acids. Germline V gene lookup returns CDR1 MNHEY and CDR2 SVGAGI. Trimming removed 2 bases from V and 0 bases from J; junction bases left unmatched: 7.

This clonotype was detected ten times or more. The CDR3 DNA reads TGCAGCGTGCAGGGGGATAGCAATCAGCCCCAGCATTTT. This translates into CSVQGDSNQPQHF. The chain combines TRBV29-1 with TRBJ1-5; 7 nucleotides agree with TRBD1. This CDR3 contains 13 residues. The germline CDR1 and CDR2 sequences are SQVTM and ANQGSEA. J gave up 0 bases and V 6 bases, and 2 bases lay outside the gene matches.

The gene calls are TRBV6-1 and TRBJ2-6; 7 positions match TRBD1. Germline V gene data show CDR1 as MNHNS and CDR2 as SASEGT. V shed 7 bases and J 2 bases; nucleotides not matched to a gene: 5. There are 15 residues in the CDR3. DNA for the CDR3: TGTGCCAGCAATCCAACAGGGGCTGGGGCCAACGTCCTGACTTTC. Translating it yields CASNPTGAGANVLTF.

This clonotype was observed many times. V usage is TRBV28 and J usage is TRBJ2-5; D remains ambiguous. The V end was cut by 5 bases, the J end by 0 bases, with 10 bases between. Germline V gene sequence: CDR1 MDHEN, CDR2 SYDVKM. The length of the CDR3 is 14 residues. CDR3: CASSAAEYQETQYF. The DNA for the CDR3 is TGTGCCAGCAGTGCCGCAGAGTACCAAGAGACCCAGTACTTC. The full variable domain, completed using reference TRBV28 and TRBJ2-5, is DVKVTQSSRYLVKRTGEKVFLECVQDMDHENMFWYRQDPGLGLRLIYFSYDVKMKEKGDIPEGYSVSREKKERFSLILESASTNQTSMYLCASSAAEYQETQYFGPGTRLLVL.

This clonotype was picked up a small number of times. It may be a read error: a sequence one base away is much more abundant. The CDR3 nucleotides are TGTGCCACCAGTAGTTCCTTCGCCGTGGATGTCTACACCTTC. Encoded protein: CATSSSFAVDVYTF. The rearrangement uses TRBV24-1 and TRBJ1-2; D is undetermined. The CDR3 is 14 residues long. The germline V gene has CDR1 KGHDR and CDR2 SFDVKD. Deletions cut 6 bases from V and 10 bases from J, with 20 bases between.

The chain combines TRBV6-4 with TRBJ1-2; D gene ambiguous. In germline, CDR1 is MRHNA, CDR2 SNTAGT. Trimming pared 6 bases from V and 8 bases from J, leaving 13 bases between. The CDR3 sequence is 12 residues long. The CDR3 nucleotides are TGTGCCAGCAGGTCGTCGGGAGGGGGCTACACCTTC. Encoded protein: CASRSSGGGYTF.

In this sample, this clonotype turned up many times. V gene TRBV20-1 combines with J gene TRBJ2-7; a possible D gene is TRBD1 (6 bases). In germline, CDR1 is DFQATT, CDR2 SNEGSKA (reference sequence). Trimming took 2 bases from V and 3 from J, leaving 14 bases between them. This CDR3 has 14 amino acids. The CDR3 sequence is CSARPTGTSYEQYF. The CDR3 DNA reads TGCAGTGCTAGACCGACTGGGACAAGCTACGAGCAGTACTTC.

At least ten counts were recorded for this clonotype. This chain links TRBV2 with TRBJ2-7, with TRBD1 matching over 9 bases. V shed 0 bases, J shed 3 bases, and the junction held 9 bases outside the gene matches. The germline gives CDR1 SNHLY, CDR2 FYNNEI. The CDR3 has 17 amino acids. The DNA of the CDR3 is TGTGCCAGCAGTGAAGCTCGGCCGGGACAGGGCATCTACGAGCAGTACTTC. Translated: CASSEARPGQGIYEQYF.

J is TRBJ2-7 and V is TRBV6-1, with D perhaps TRBD1 (5 bases). Germline V gene lookup returns CDR1 MNHNS and CDR2 SASEGT. The CDR3 length is 15 residues. Trimming stripped 3 bases from V and 0 bases from J, with 12 bases between. CDR3 DNA sequence: TGTGCCAGCAGTGAGACGCAGACAGCCTCCTACGAGCAGTACTTC. Amino acid sequence: CASSETQTASYEQYF.

This clonotype was recorded many times. Just one base apart from a much larger clone, this may be a read error. V usage is TRBV27 and J usage is TRBJ2-5; D gene unclear. CDR1 MNHEY and CDR2 SMNVEV come from the germline V gene (reference sequence). This CDR3 is 14 amino acids long. Written as DNA, the CDR3 is TGTGCCGGCAGTAACGGGCCCTTAGAGGAGACCCAGTACTTC. It translates to CAGSNGPLEETQYF.

The chain has TRBV20-1 and TRBJ1-1; TRBD1 is a possible D gene (6 bases). This CDR3 is built from 14 residues. Trimming took off 3 bases at V and 4 bases at J, with 15 bases between the two ends. Germline V gives CDR1 DFQATT, CDR2 SNEGSKA (reference sequence). The CDR3 DNA follows: TGCAGTGCTAGGTATCCAGGGGAGGGCACTGAAGCTTTCTTT. Amino acid sequence: CSARYPGEGTEAFF.

Ten or more counts support this clonotype. This chain joins TRBV29-1 and TRBJ1-6; D unresolved. Germline V gives CDR1 SQVTM, CDR2 ANQGSEA. V shed 5 bases and J shed 12 bases, with 14 bases lying between them. This CDR3 spans 12 amino acids. The CDR3 region has the DNA TGCAGCGTTAGTACGGTGGGAGGACCCCTCCACTTT. It translates to CSVSTVGGPLHF.

This clonotype was detected many times. Its ends do not fully match the called genes, so a read error is possible. The chain couples TRBV7-7 to TRBJ2-5, with TRBD1 identical over 12 bases. The CDR3 has 21 amino acids. Germline CDR1 reads SSHAT; CDR2 reads FNYEAQ (reference sequence). CDR3 DNA: TGTGCTAGCAGCCCCGGGCCGGGACAGGGGGCGCAGGGGGTCCTGGATAAGACCCAGTACTTC. It encodes CASSPGPGQGAQGVLDKTQYF. Combining the CDR3 with reference TRBV7-7 and TRBJ2-5 gives the whole variable domain GAGVSQSPRYKVTKRGQDVTLRCDPISSHATLYWYQQALGQGPEFLTYFNYEAQPDKSGLPSDRFSAERPEGSISTLTIQRTEQRDSAMYRCASSPGPGQGAQGVLDKTQYFGPGTRLLVL.

This clonotype was detected many times. The rearrangement uses TRBV11-2 and TRBJ2-2; the D gene could be TRBD1 or TRBD2 (5 bases each). Trimming cost V 2 bases and J 7 bases, with 11 bases left between them. Germline CDR1 reads SGHAT; CDR2 reads FQNNGV. CDR3 size: 14 residues. This CDR3 is CASSLLGDSGELFF. DNA of the CDR3: TGTGCCAGCAGCTTATTGGGGGATAGCGGGGAGCTGTTTTTT.

This clonotype occurred many times. A much larger clone lies a single base off, so this may be a read error. This CDR3 reads CSARDMGQPFWGYAF. CDR3 DNA: TGCAGTGCTAGAGATATGGGACAACCGTTTTGGGGCTACGCCTTC. The J gene is TRBJ1-2, the V gene TRBV20-1; possible D gene TRBD1, 6 bases. Germline CDR1 is DFQATT and CDR2 is SNEGSKA (reference sequence). The CDR3 spans 15 residues.

The CDR3 coding sequence is TGTGCCAGCAGCCAAGCAACACTGGTACAAGAGACCCAGTACTTC. Its protein product is CASSQATLVQETQYF. The chain has TRBV6-1 and TRBJ2-5; D unresolved. The V end was cut by 6 bases, the J end by 2 bases, with 16 bases between. The CDR3 covers 15 residues. From germline, CDR1 is MNHNS and CDR2 SASEGT.

In its sample, this clonotype was seen many times. The chain joins TRBV3-1 to TRBJ2-4; weak D call: TRBD1 (6 bases). CDR1 is LGHDT and CDR2 is YNNKEL in the germline V gene (reference sequence). Trimming removed 0 bases at V and 5 bases at J, with 17 bases between. The CDR3 spans 17 residues. CDR3 coding DNA: TGTGCCAGCAGCCAAGACCCAACAGGGAGTTTCCAAAACATTCAGTACTTC. Protein sequence: CASSQDPTGSFQNIQYF.

The chain has TRBV20-1 and TRBJ2-7, with TRBD2 identical over 11 bases. This CDR3 contains 14 residues. Germline CDR1 is DFQATT and CDR2 is SNEGSKA (reference sequence). V shed 6 bases and J 2 bases; nucleotides not matched to a gene: 6. The CDR3 region has the DNA TGCAGTGCGGCCCTTAGCGGGAGGGCCTACGAGCAGTACTTC. This codes for CSAALSGRAYEQYF.

This clonotype was seen repeatedly, ten times or more. This chain joins TRBV30 and TRBJ1-1; maybe TRBD1 (6 bases). There are 12 residues in the CDR3. Germline CDR1 and CDR2: GTSNPN and SVGIG (reference sequence). The V end was cut by 0 bases, the J end by 10 bases, with 12 bases between. The CDR3 protein is CAWSVQGGGAFF. CDR3 sequence (DNA): TGTGCCTGGAGTGTACAGGGTGGCGGAGCTTTCTTT.

Many counts were recorded for this clonotype. The genes are TRBV11-2 and TRBJ2-7, with 10 nucleotides matching TRBD2. V shed 4 bases and J 0 bases; nucleotides not matched to a gene: 9. CDR3 length: 17 residues. Germline values: CDR1 SGHAT, CDR2 FQNNGV. This CDR3 reads CASSSMGRTSGSYEQYF. CDR3 nucleotide sequence: TGTGCCAGCAGCTCCATGGGCCGGACTAGCGGCTCCTACGAGCAGTACTTC.

The chain links TRBV7-2 to TRBJ2-4, with D perhaps assigned TRBD1 or TRBD2 (5 bases each). Germline CDR1 and CDR2: SGHTA and FQGNSA. This CDR3 contains 16 residues. Trimming cost V 5 bases and J 6 bases, with 20 bases left between them. CDR3 sequence (DNA): TGTGCCAGCAGCGATAAAAATCCGGGACGCCGAAACATTCAGTACTTC. Translating gives CASSDKNPGRRNIQYF.

This chain joins TRBV28 and TRBJ1-2; 8 nucleotides agree with TRBD1. Germline loops: CDR1 MDHEN, CDR2 SYDVKM. J gave up 7 bases and V 5 bases, and 3 bases lay outside the gene matches. The CDR3 is made up of 12 amino acids. The CDR3 protein is CASSTTGAGYTF. DNA of the CDR3: TGTGCCAGCAGTACGACAGGGGCTGGCTACACCTTC.

This clonotype was observed at least ten times. The chain joins TRBV20-1 to TRBJ1-6; the D gene is possibly TRBD1 (5 bases). From germline, CDR1 is DFQATT and CDR2 SNEGSKA (reference sequence). V gave up 0 bases and J gave up 8 bases, with 17 bases separating them. CDR3 length: 16 amino acids. The CDR3 DNA follows: TGCAGTGCTAGAGATGATTTGACAGTGAGGGATTCACCCCTCCACTTT. This translates into CSARDDLTVRDSPLHF.

This clonotype was detected many times. One end of the junction does not line up with germline, which may come from a read error. V usage is TRBV12-3 or TRBV12-4 and J usage is TRBJ1-5; no clear D gene. CDR3 size: 15 residues. CDR3 in amino acids: CASGFRGFGNQPQHF. The CDR3, as DNA: TGTGCCAGCGGTTTTCGGGGATTCGGCAATCAGCCCCAGCATTTT.

The chain carries TRBV28 and TRBJ2-7, with 14 bases that match TRBD2. Germline values: CDR1 MDHEN, CDR2 SYDVKM. V shed 4 bases, J shed 4 bases, and the junction held 12 bases outside the gene matches. This CDR3 comprises 18 residues. Here the CDR3 reads CASSSWAGTSGSLYEQYF. The CDR3 DNA reads as TGTGCCAGCAGTTCCTGGGCCGGGACTAGCGGGAGTTTGTACGAGCAGTACTTC.